Below are 27 T cell receptor beta chains sequenced from a single sample in a study of tumor and adjacent non-tumor tissue in lung cancer. TCRbeta libraries were built with three rounds of nested PCR, modified from ARM-PCR. TCRdb reprocessed the multiplex PCR reads with MiXCR, giving one entry per CDR3 protein. The profile shows tens of thousands of distinct CDR3 sequences, roughly 70% of them singletons. RNA was extracted from bulk tissue without any cell sorting. Input material: lung tumor tissue. These receptors were obtained from a woman in her 70s with non-small cell lung cancer.

In the case of this clonotype: This may be a read error, as it is one base from a much larger clone. The rearrangement uses TRBV24-1 and TRBJ2-1, with 10 positions matching TRBD2. There are 15 residues in the CDR3. The V gene's germline CDR1 is KGHDR and CDR2 SFDVKD. CDR3 region: CATSGASGSRDDQFF. As DNA, the CDR3 is TGTGCCACCAGTGGGGCTAGCGGGAGTAGGGATGATCAGTTCTTC.

A few counts support this clonotype. A much larger clone sits a single nucleotide away, making a read error possible. CDR3 region: CASSLPGTNDEQFF. The CDR3 nucleotides read TGTGCCAGCAGTTTACCCGGGACTAACGATGAGCAGTTCTTC. The gene calls are TRBV28 and TRBJ2-1; 7 bases match TRBD2. V lost 2 bases to trimming and J lost 8 bases; unmatched junction nucleotides: 6. Per the germline V gene, CDR1 is MDHEN and CDR2 is SYDVKM. CDR3 length equals 14 residues.

On this clonotype: This could be a read error, since a much larger clone is one nucleotide away. This rearrangement joins TRBV30 to TRBJ2-2; weak D call: TRBD2 (6 bases). CDR1 is GTSNPN, CDR2 SVGIG, per germline (reference sequence). This CDR3 comprises 17 residues. Trimming stripped 4 bases from V and 7 bases from J, with 25 bases between. This CDR3 is CAWKGWGSGSTLGELFF. The CDR3 DNA follows: TGTGCCTGGAAAGGCTGGGGCAGCGGGTCAACACTCGGGGAGCTGTTTTTT.

This clonotype was seen ten or more times. This clone may be a read error of a much larger clone one base away. This chain uses TRBV4-1 with TRBJ2-1, with 8 positions matching TRBD2. The germline CDR1 and CDR2 sequences are MGHRA and YSYEKL. The CDR3 sequence is 17 residues long. The V and J ends lost 3 bases and 6 bases, in that order; junction bases with no gene match: 13. The CDR3 loop is CASSHAVRAGESNEQFF. The CDR3 DNA reads as TGCGCCAGCAGCCACGCGGTGCGAGCGGGAGAGTCCAATGAGCAGTTCTTC.

Remarks on this clonotype: With a much larger clone just one base away, this may be a read error. V gene TRBV11-3 combines with J gene TRBJ2-1; a possible D gene is TRBD1 (5 bases). The CDR3 contains 15 residues. Germline loops: CDR1 SGHNT, CDR2 YENEEA. CDR3 residues: CTSSPRQGWGNGQFF. In DNA form, the CDR3 reads TGTACCAGCAGCCCGCGGCAGGGCTGGGGCAATGGGCAGTTCTTC.

This clonotype occurred a few times. At one end the junction does not follow the germline gene, possibly because of a read error. The chain is built from TRBV24-1 and TRBJ2-3; 8 bases map to TRBD1. Germline loops: CDR1 KGHDR, CDR2 SFDVKD. The length of the CDR3 is 17 residues. CDR3 sequence: CATSDLAGGRWTDTQYF. DNA of the CDR3: TGTGCCACCAGTGATCTTGCAGGGGGCAGGTGGACAGATACGCAATATTTT.

V is TRBV12-3 or TRBV12-4 and J is TRBJ1-2; D call uncertain. V was pared by 6 bases and J by 6 bases, with 11 bases between. This CDR3 is 12 amino acids long. CDR3 nucleotides: TGTGCCAGCAGCATAGCGGCCCATGGCTACACCTTC. Its translation is CASSIAAHGYTF.

The V gene is TRBV6-5, the J gene TRBJ1-5; the D gene is possibly TRBD1 (5 bases). The end of the DNA is better explained by TRBJ2-3, so the J call may be wrong. From germline, CDR1 is MNHEY and CDR2 SVGAGI. The CDR3 is 13 residues long. The CDR3 spells CASAGYSNQPQYF. The CDR3 DNA sequence: TGTGCCAGCGCAGGGTATAGCAATCAGCCCCAGTATTTT.

This clonotype appeared many times. This rearrangement joins TRBV4-1 to TRBJ2-1; D possibly corresponds to TRBD2 (7 bases). The CDR3 has 16 residues. Trimming removed 1 base from V and 4 bases from J, with 14 bases in between. The germline CDR1 and CDR2 sequences are MGHRA and YSYEKL. CDR3 coding DNA: TGCGCCAGCAGCCAAGTTCTGGGAGGGGGATACAATGAGCAGTTCTTC. It translates to CASSQVLGGGYNEQFF.

This sequence joins TRBV6-5 and TRBJ1-1; D remains unclear. Germline CDR1 reads MNHEY; CDR2 reads SVGAGI. The CDR3 has 14 residues. V was clipped by 6 bases and J by 5 bases, with 16 bases between them. The CDR3 spells CASSSRPPRTEAFF. The CDR3 DNA sequence: TGTGCCAGCAGCTCCCGGCCCCCGCGGACTGAAGCTTTCTTT.

As regards this clonotype: The CDR3 carries no conserved terminal phenylalanine or tryptophan, so it likely arises from a read error. The rearrangement links TRBV28 to TRBJ2-1; 7 bases are a match to TRBD1. Trimming at V came to 10 bases and at J to 0 bases, leaving 9 bases not matched to a gene. The length of the CDR3 is 15 residues. The germline V gene has CDR1 MDHEN and CDR2 SYDVKM. The CDR3 spells CATPMGQSSYNEQFL. CDR3 nucleotides: TGTGCCACTCCCATGGGACAGAGCTCCTACAATGAGCAGTTCCTC.

As to this clonotype: This could be a read error, since a much larger clone is one nucleotide away. The J gene is TRBJ2-7, the V gene TRBV12-3 or TRBV12-4; 8 nucleotides align to TRBD1. This CDR3 spans 14 amino acids. CDR3 sequence (DNA): TGTGCCAGCAGTTCCCGGACAGGGACCTACAAGCAGTACTTC. Translating it yields CASSSRTGTYKQYF.

Worth noting for this clonotype: This may come from a read error, since a much larger clone is one base off. J is TRBJ2-7 and V is TRBV20-1; 9 bases align to TRBD2. This CDR3 spans 15 amino acids. The ends lost 0 bases at V and 4 bases at J; junction bases unmatched: 7. Germline values: CDR1 DFQATT, CDR2 SNEGSKA (reference sequence). The CDR3 DNA sequence: TGCAGTGCTAGAGATATCGCTAGCGGGAATTACGAGCAGTACTTC. Residues: CSARDIASGNYEQYF.

The chain carries TRBV6-1 and TRBJ2-5, with 7 bases fitting TRBD2. V lost 7 bases, J lost 1 base, and 15 bases stayed unmatched. The CDR3 is 17 amino acids. Germline V gives CDR1 MNHNS, CDR2 SASEGT. The CDR3 here is CASNVGGAGPFQETQYF. In DNA form, the CDR3 reads TGTGCCAGCAATGTAGGCGGAGCGGGACCCTTCCAAGAGACCCAGTACTTC.

The table lists this clonotype with many counts. The chain combines TRBV4-1 with TRBJ2-2; 12 nucleotides match TRBD2. Trimming cost V 3 bases and J 4 bases; bases outside gene matches: 12. This CDR3 spans 19 amino acids. Germline V gene data show CDR1 as MGHRA and CDR2 as YSYEKL. CDR3 residues: CASSHPGLLAGGVTGELFF. CDR3 DNA: TGCGCCAGCAGCCATCCTGGCCTACTAGCGGGAGGAGTCACCGGGGAGCTGTTTTTT.

This clonotype has a count of ten or more. A much larger clone differs by one base, so this may be a read error. This rearrangement joins TRBV6-1 to TRBJ2-3; 9 bases align to TRBD2. This CDR3 is 13 amino acids long. Germline V gives CDR1 MNHNS, CDR2 SASEGT. CDR3 loop: CATRLAAEDTQCF. The CDR3 DNA reads as TGTGCCACACGACTAGCGGCGGAAGATACGCAGTGTTTT.

This clonotype showed up just once. A much larger clone lies one base from this, so it may be a read error. V usage is TRBV13 and J usage is TRBJ2-7, with 10 bases aligning to TRBD2. Trimming cost V 4 bases and J 6 bases; bases outside gene matches: 9. CDR3 length: 15 amino acids. Germline CDR1 PRHDT, CDR2 FYEKMQ (reference sequence). The CDR3 region has the DNA TGTGCCAGCAGCTCAGGGAGTAGCGGGAGGACCGAGCAGTACTTC. It yields the protein CASSSGSSGRTEQYF. Complete variable domain (other parts from reference TRBV13 and TRBJ2-7): AAGVIQSPRHLIKEKRETATLKCYPIPRHDTVYWYQQGPGQDPQFLISFYEKMQSDKGSIPDRFSAQQFSDYHSELNMSSLELGDSALYFCASSSGSSGRTEQYFGPGTRLTVT.

Concerning this clonotype itself: One end of the junction fails to match germline, which may point to a read error. This chain links TRBV29-1 with TRBJ2-1; a weak D match, TRBD2 (5 bases). The germline gives CDR1 SQVTM, CDR2 ANQGSEA. The CDR3 sequence is 12 residues long. CDR3 nucleotide sequence: TGCAACGTTGATCGGGGATACAATGAGCAGTTATTC. It encodes CNVDRGYNEQLF.

As regards this clonotype: One end of the junction is discordant with germline, which a read error may explain. The chain recombines TRBV6-5 with TRBJ1-3; D call uncertain. Germline V gene data show CDR1 as MNHEY and CDR2 as SVGAGI. The CDR3 is 14 amino acids. CDR3 in DNA: TGTGCCAGCAGGCGGAACACCTCTGGAAACACCATAAATTTT. As protein: CASRRNTSGNTINF.

As to this clonotype: A read error may account for a junction end that differs from germline. J is TRBJ2-5 and V is TRBV29-1; TRBD2 is a possible D gene (5 bases). Germline CDR1 reads SQVTM; CDR2 reads ANQGSEA. The CDR3 is made up of 12 amino acids. This chain's CDR3 is CSVRLSQETQYF. The CDR3 bases are TGCAGCGTTAGACTATCTCAAGAGACCCAATACTTC.

The V call is TRBV19, the J call TRBJ1-2; D ambiguous. The CDR3 has 14 amino acids. In germline, CDR1 is LNHDA, CDR2 SQIVND (reference sequence). Trimming pared 7 bases from V and 2 bases from J, leaving 14 bases between. CDR3 sequence (DNA): TGTGCCAGTATTGGACGAGGGTGGAACTATGGCTACACCTTC. Protein product: CASIGRGWNYGYTF.

The J gene is TRBJ2-1, the V gene TRBV5-1, with 8 bases identical to TRBD1. Germline CDR1 is SGHRS and CDR2 is YFSETQ. Unmatched junction bases numbered 5, after V lost 0 bases and J lost 6 bases. The CDR3 runs 15 residues. CDR3: CASSLDGQGVNEQFF. CDR3 sequence (DNA): TGCGCCAGCAGCTTGGATGGACAGGGAGTCAATGAGCAGTTCTTC.

The chain carries TRBV6-6 and TRBJ1-2; unclear D gene. The CDR3 extends over 14 amino acids. V shed 0 bases and J shed 4 bases, with 9 bases lying between them. The V gene's germline CDR1 is MNHNY and CDR2 SVGAGI (reference sequence). CDR3 nucleotides: TGTGCCAGCAGTTACTCACTGGGGTCCTATGGCTACACCTTC. This translates into CASSYSLGSYGYTF.

This clonotype was detected only once. An end of the junction does not agree with germline; a read error may underlie this. The V call is TRBV6-6, the J call TRBJ1-1; 8 bases are shared with TRBD1. CDR3 size: 15 residues. Germline V gene data show CDR1 as MNHNY and CDR2 as SVGAGI (reference sequence). CDR3 residues: CASSYSQTGDTEAFF. For the CDR3, the DNA is TGTGCCAGCAGTTACTCACAGACAGGGGACACTGAAGCTTTCTTC.

The rearrangement joins TRBV6-5 to TRBJ2-6, with D possibly being TRBD1 (6 bases). Trimming cost V 8 bases and J 1 base, with 27 bases left between them. This CDR3 is built from 20 residues. The V gene's germline CDR1 is MNHEY and CDR2 SVGAGI. CDR3 bases: TGTGCCAGCGACCGTTCCGGGACACTTCGCGGCGGATCTGGGGCCAACGTCCTGACTTTC. Translated, it gives CASDRSGTLRGGSGANVLTF.

A remark on this clonotype: Lacking the conserved final phenylalanine or tryptophan, this CDR3 likely reflects a read error. The V and J genes are TRBV25-1 and TRBJ2-7, with 10 bases aligning to TRBD1. Per the germline V gene, CDR1 is MGHDK and CDR2 is SYGVNS. CDR3 size: 14 residues. The chain's CDR3 is CASREMGQGIEQYI. For the CDR3, the DNA is TGCGCCAGCAGGGAAATGGGACAGGGGATCGAGCAGTACATC.

On this clonotype: An end of the junction does not agree with germline; a read error may underlie this. J is TRBJ2-7 and V is TRBV6-1; D gene unclear. The germline CDR1 and CDR2 sequences are MNHNS and SASEGT. The CDR3 spans 14 residues. The CDR3 region has the DNA TGTGCGAGCACCCTTGGCTGTGCCTGGAACGAGCAGTACTTC. It codes for CASTLGCAWNEQYF.